This T cell receptor (beta chain) was sequenced in a study of spatial heterogeneity in lung cancer. Across the whole study: The donors comprised some 70 untreated early-stage non-small cell lung cancer patients. In raw reads, more than 8.5 appearances on average were recorded for each unique TCR and UMI combination.

TCRdb called the 5' RACE reads again in MiXCR, with one record for every CDR3 protein. The table records roughly 99,000 distinct CDR3 sequences, roughly 21% of them present only once. Time point denoted: blood at routine non-recurrence follow-up after resection. The input material, whole RNA from tumor, nontumor lung or frozen PBMC, was sequenced unsorted. This clonotype came up a few times. Germline V gene data show CDR1 as SGDLS and CDR2 as YYNGEE. The V and J ends lost 1 base and 0 bases respectively, with 15 bases between them. There are 17 residues in the CDR3. Sequenced here: PBMCs, sampled at follow-up. This TCR derives from a male donor with early-stage non-small cell lung cancer. This chain links TRBV9 with TRBJ2-3; TRBD2 is a possible D gene (6 bases). The CDR3: CASSVYGRPPSTDTQYF. DNA of the CDR3: TGTGCCAGCAGCGTATACGGGAGACCTCCGAGCACAGATACGCAGTATTTT. The full variable domain, with the rest looked up from reference TRBV9 and TRBJ2-3, is DSGVTQTPKHLITATGQRVTLRCSPRSGDLSVYWYQQSLDQGLQFLIQYYNGEERAKGNILERFSAQQFPDLHSELNLSSLELGDSALYFCASSVYGRPPSTDTQYFGPGTRLTVL.